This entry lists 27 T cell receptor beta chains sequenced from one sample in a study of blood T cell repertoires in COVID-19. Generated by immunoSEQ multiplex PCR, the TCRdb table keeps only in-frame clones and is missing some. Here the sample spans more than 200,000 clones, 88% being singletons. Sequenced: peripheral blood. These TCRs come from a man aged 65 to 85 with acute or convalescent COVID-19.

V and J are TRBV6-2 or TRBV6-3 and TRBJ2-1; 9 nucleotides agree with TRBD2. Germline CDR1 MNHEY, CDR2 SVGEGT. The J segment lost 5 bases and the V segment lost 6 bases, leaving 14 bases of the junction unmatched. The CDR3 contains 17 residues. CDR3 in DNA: TGTGCCAGCAGCCATCATAGGCTAGCGGGACGAGACAATGAGCAGTTCTTC. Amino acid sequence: CASSHHRLAGRDNEQFF.

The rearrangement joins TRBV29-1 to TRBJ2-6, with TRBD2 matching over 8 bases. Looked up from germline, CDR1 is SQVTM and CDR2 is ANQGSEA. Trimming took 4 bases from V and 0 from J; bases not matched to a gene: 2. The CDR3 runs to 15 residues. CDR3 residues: CSVAGGVSGANVLTF. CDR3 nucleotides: TGCAGCGTTGCCGGGGGGGTCTCTGGGGCCAACGTCCTGACTTTC.

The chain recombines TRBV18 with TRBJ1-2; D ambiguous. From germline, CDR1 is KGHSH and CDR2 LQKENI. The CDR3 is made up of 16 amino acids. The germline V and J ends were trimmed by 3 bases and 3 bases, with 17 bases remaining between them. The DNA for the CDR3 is TGTGCCAGCTCACCGGCCCCTCCTACAGTGGACTATGGCTACACCTTC. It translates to CASSPAPPTVDYGYTF. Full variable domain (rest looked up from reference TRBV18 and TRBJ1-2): NAGVMQNPRHLVRRRGQEARLRCSPMKGHSHVYWYRQLPEEGLKFMVYLQKENIIDESGMPKERFSAEFPKEGPSILRIQQVVRGDSAAYFCASSPAPPTVDYGYTFGSGTRLTVV.

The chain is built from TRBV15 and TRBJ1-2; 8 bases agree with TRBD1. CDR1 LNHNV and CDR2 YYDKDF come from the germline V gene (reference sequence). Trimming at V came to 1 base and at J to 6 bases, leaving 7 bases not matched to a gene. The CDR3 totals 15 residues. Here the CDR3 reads CATSRVAGGENGYTF. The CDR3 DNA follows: TGTGCCACCAGCAGAGTTGCAGGGGGCGAAAATGGCTACACCTTC.

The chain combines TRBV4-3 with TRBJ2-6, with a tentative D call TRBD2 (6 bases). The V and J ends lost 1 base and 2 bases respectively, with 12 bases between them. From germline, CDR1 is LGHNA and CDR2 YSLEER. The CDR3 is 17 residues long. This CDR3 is CASSQALTSTGANVLTF. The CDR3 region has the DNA TGCGCCAGCAGCCAAGCTCTGACTAGTACTGGGGCCAACGTCCTGACTTTC.

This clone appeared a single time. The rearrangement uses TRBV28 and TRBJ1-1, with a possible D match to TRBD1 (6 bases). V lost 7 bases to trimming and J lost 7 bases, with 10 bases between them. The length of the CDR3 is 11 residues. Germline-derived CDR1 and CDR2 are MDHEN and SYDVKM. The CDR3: CASIGQREAFF. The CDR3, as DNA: TGTGCCAGCATCGGACAGCGTGAAGCTTTCTTT.

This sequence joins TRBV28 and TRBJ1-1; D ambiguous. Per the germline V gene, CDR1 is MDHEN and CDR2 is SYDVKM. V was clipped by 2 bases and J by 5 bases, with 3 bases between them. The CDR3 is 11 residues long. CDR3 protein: CASSLLTEAFF. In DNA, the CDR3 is TGTGCCAGCAGTTTACTAACTGAAGCTTTCTTT.

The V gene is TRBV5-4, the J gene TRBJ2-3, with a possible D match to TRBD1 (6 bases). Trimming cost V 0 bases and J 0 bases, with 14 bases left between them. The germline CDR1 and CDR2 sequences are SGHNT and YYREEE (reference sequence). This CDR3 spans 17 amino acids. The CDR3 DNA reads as TGTGCCAGCAGCTTGGCGCCAGTAGGGGGTAGCACAGATACGCAGTATTTT. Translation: CASSLAPVGGSTDTQYF.

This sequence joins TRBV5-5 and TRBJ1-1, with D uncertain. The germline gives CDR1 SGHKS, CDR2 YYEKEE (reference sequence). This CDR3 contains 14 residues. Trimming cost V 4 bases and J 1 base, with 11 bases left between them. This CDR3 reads CASSPTWANTEAFF. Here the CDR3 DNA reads TGTGCCAGCAGCCCAACTTGGGCGAACACTGAAGCTTTCTTT.

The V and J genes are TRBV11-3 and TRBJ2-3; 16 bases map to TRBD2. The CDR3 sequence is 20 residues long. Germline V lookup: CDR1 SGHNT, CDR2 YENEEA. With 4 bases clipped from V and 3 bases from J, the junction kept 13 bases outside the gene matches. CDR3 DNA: TGTGCCAGCAGCTCATCTACCGGGACTAGCGGGAGGGAGGGGACAGATACGCAGTATTTT. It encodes CASSSSTGTSGREGTDTQYF.

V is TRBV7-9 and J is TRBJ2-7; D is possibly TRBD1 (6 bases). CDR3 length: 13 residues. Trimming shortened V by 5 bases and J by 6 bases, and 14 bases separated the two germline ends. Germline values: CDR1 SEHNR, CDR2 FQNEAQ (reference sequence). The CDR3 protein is CASSLIQGTEQYF. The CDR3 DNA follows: TGTGCCAGCAGCCTAATACAGGGTACCGAGCAGTACTTC. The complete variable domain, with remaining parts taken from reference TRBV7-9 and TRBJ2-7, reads DTGVSQNPRHKITKRGQNVTFRCDPISEHNRLYWYRQTLGQGPEFLTYFQNEAQLEKSRLLSDRFSAERPKGSFSTLEIQRTEQGDSAMYLCASSLIQGTEQYFGPGTRLTVT.

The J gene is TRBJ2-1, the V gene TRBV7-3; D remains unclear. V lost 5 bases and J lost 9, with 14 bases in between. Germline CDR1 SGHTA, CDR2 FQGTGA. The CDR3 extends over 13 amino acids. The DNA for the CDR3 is TGTGCCAGCAGCCTCACGGTCTACGGTGAGCAGTTCTTC. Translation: CASSLTVYGEQFF.

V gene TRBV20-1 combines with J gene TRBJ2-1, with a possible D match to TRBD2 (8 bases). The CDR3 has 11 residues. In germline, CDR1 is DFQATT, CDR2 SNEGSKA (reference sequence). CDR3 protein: CKTGAGGEQFF. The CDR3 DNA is TGCAAAACAGGGGCGGGGGGTGAGCAGTTCTTC.

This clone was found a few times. The CDR3 coding sequence is TGTGCCAGCAGCCAAGGGTCCGGCGGGAGTCAGGCCAACCAAGAGACCCAGTACTTC. Its translation: CASSQGSGGSQANQETQYF. The rearrangement joins TRBV4-2 to TRBJ2-5; 7 nucleotides agree with TRBD2. The CDR3 loop spans 19 amino acids. Germline V gene data show CDR1 as LGHNA and CDR2 as YNFKEQ. Trimming took 1 base from V and 0 from J; bases not matched to a gene: 14.

The CDR3 here is CASSLALTGELFF. CDR3 bases: TGTGCCAGCAGTTTGGCTCTCACCGGGGAGCTGTTTTTT. The gene calls are TRBV12-3 or TRBV12-4 and TRBJ2-2; D remains unclear. This CDR3 comprises 13 residues. V lost 3 bases, J lost 4 bases, and 6 bases lay in between.

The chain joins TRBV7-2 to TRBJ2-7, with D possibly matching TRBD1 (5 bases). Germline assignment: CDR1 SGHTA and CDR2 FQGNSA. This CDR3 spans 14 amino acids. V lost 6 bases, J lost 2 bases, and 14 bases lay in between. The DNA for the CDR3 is TGTGCCAGCAGTAAGCAGGCAGGGCCCTACGAGCAGTACTTC. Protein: CASSKQAGPYEQYF.

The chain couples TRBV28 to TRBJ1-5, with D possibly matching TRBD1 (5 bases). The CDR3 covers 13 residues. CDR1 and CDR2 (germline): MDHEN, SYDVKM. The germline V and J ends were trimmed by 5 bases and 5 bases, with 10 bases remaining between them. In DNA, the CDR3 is TGTGCCAGCAGTCCGGGACTGTATCAGCCCCAGCATTTT. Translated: CASSPGLYQPQHF.

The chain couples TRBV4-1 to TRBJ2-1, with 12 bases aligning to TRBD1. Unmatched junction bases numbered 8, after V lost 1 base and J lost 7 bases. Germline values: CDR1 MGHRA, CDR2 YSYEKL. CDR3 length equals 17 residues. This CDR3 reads CASSQAAGTGGWNEQFF. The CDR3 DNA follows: TGCGCCAGCAGCCAAGCCGCCGGGACAGGGGGCTGGAATGAGCAGTTCTTC.

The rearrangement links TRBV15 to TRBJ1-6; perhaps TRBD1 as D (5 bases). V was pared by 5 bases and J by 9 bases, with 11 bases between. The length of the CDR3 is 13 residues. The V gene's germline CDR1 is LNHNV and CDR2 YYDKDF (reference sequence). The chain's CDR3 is CATSVGLGSPLHF. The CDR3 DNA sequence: TGTGCCACCAGCGTGGGACTGGGTTCACCCCTCCACTTT.

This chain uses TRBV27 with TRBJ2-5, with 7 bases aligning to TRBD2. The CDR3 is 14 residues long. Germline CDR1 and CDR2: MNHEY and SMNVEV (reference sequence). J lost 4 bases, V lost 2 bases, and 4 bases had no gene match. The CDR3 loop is CASSLGGRGETQYF. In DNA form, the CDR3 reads TGTGCCAGCAGTTTAGGCGGGAGAGGAGAGACCCAGTACTTC.

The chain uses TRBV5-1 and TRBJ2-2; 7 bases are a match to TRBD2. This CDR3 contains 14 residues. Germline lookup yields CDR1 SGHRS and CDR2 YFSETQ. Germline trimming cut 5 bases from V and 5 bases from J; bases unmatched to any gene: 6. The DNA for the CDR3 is TGCGCCAGCAGTTCTAGCGGAACTACCGGGGAGCTGTTTTTT. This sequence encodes CASSSSGTTGELFF.

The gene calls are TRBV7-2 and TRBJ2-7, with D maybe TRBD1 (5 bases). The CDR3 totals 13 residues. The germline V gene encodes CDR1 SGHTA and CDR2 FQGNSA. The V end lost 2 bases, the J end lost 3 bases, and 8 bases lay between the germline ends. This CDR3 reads CASSLNRLYEQYF. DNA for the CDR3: TGTGCCAGCAGCTTAAACAGGCTCTACGAGCAGTACTTC.

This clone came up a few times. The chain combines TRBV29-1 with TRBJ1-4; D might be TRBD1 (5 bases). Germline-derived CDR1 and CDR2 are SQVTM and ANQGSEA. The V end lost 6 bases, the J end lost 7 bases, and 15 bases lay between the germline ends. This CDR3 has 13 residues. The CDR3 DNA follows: TGCAGCGTCTCGAAGGGCGGGGGTGAAAAACTGTTTTTT. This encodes CSVSKGGGEKLFF. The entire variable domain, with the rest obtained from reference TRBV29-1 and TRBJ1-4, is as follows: SAVISQKPSRDICQRGTSLTIQCQVDSQVTMMFWYRQQPGQSLTLIATANQGSEATYESGFVIDKFPISRPNLTFSTLTVSNMSPEDSSIYLCSVSKGGGEKLFFGSGTQLSVL.

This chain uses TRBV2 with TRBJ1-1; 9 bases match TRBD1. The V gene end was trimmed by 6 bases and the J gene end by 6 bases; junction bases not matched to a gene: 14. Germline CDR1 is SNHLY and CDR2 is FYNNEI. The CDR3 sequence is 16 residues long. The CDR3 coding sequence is TGTGCCAGCAGGTCGGGGACAGGGTTGGTTATCGCTGAAGCTTTCTTT. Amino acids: CASRSGTGLVIAEAFF. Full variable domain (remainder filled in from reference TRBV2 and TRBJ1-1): EPEVTQTPSHQVTQMGQEVILRCVPISNHLYFYWYRQILGQKVEFLVSFYNNEISEKSEIFDDQFSVERPDGSNFTLKIRSTKLEDSAMYFCASRSGTGLVIAEAFFGQGTRLTVV.

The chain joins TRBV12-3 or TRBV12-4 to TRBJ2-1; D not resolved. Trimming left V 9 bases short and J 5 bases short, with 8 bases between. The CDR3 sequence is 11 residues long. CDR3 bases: TGTGCCAGTACAGCTAACAATGAGCAGTTCTTC. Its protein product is CASTANNEQFF.

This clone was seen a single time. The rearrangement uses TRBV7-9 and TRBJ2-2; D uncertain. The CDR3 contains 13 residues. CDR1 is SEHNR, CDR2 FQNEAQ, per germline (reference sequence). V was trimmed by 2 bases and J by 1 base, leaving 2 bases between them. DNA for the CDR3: TGTGCCAGCAGCTTACGGAACACCGGGGAGCTGTTTTTT. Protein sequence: CASSLRNTGELFF.

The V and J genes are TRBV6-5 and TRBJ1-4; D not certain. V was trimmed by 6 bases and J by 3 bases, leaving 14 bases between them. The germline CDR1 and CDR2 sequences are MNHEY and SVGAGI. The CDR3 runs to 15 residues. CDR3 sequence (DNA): TGTGCCAGCAGGCCCCAACTCGGGGCTAATGAAAAACTGTTTTTT. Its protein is CASRPQLGANEKLFF.